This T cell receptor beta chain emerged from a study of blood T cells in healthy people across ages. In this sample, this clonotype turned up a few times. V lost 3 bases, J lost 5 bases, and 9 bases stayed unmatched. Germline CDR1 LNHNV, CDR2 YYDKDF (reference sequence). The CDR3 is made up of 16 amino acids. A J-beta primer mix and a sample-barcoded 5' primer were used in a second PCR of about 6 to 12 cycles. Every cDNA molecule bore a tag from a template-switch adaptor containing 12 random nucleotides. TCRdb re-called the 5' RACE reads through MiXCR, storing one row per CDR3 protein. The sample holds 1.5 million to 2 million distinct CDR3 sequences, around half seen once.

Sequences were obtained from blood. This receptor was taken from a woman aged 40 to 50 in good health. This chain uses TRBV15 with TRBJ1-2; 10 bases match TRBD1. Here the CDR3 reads CATSRPGTGVRYGYTF. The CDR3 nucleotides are TGTGCCACCAGCAGGCCCGGGACAGGGGTTCGGTATGGCTACACCTTC.